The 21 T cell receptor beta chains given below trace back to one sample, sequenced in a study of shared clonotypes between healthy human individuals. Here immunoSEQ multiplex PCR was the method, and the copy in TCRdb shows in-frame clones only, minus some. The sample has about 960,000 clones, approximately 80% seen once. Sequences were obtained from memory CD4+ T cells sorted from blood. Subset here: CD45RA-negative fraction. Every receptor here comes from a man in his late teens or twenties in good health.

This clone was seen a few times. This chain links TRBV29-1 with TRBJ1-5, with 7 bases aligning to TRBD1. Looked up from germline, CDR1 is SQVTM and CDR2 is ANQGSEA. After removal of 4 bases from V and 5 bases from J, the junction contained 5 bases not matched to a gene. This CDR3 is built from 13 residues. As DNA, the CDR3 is TGCAGCGTTGCCGGGACAGCCGATCAGCCCCAGCATTTT. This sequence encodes CSVAGTADQPQHF.

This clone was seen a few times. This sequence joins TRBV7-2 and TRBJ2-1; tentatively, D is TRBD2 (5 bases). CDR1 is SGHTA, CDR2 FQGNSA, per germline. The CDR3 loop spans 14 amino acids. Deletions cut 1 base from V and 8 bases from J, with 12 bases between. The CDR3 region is CASSLEDSRHEQFF. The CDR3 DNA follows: TGTGCCAGCAGCTTAGAGGACTCCAGGCATGAGCAGTTCTTC.

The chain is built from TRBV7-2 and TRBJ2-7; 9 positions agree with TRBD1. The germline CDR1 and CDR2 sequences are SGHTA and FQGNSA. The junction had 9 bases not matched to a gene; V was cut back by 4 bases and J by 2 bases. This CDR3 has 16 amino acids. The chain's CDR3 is CASSSQGTGRTYEQYF. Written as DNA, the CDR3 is TGTGCCAGCAGCTCTCAAGGGACAGGGAGAACCTACGAGCAGTACTTC.

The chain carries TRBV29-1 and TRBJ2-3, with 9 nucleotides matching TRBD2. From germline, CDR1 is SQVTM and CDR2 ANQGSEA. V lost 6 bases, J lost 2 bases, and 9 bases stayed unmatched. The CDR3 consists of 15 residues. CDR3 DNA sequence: TGCAGCGTGACCAAGCGGGGGGACCCCACAGATACGCAGTATTTT. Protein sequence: CSVTKRGDPTDTQYF.

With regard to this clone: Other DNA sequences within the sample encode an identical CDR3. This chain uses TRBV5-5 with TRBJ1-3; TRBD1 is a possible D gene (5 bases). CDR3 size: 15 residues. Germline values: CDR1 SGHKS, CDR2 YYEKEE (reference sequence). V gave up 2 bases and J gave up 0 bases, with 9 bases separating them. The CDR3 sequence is CASSLDSGSGNTIYF. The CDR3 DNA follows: TGTGCCAGCAGCTTAGACAGTGGCTCTGGAAACACCATATATTTT.

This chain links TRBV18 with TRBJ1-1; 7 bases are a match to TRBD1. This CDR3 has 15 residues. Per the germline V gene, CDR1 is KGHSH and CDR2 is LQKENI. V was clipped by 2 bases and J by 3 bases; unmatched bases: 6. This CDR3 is CASSPILTGDTEAFF. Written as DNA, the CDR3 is TGTGCCAGCTCACCAATCCTAACAGGGGACACTGAAGCTTTCTTT. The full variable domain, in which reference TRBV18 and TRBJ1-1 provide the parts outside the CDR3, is NAGVMQNPRHLVRRRGQEARLRCSPMKGHSHVYWYRQLPEEGLKFMVYLQKENIIDESGMPKERFSAEFPKEGPSILRIQQVVRGDSAAYFCASSPILTGDTEAFFGQGTRLTVV.

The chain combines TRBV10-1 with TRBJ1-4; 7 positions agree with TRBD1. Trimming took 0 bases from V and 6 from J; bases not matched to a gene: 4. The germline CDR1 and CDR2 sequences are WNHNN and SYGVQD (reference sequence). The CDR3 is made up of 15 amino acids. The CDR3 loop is CASSESGQRYEKLFF. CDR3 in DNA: TGCGCCAGCAGTGAGTCGGGACAGAGATATGAAAAACTGTTTTTT.

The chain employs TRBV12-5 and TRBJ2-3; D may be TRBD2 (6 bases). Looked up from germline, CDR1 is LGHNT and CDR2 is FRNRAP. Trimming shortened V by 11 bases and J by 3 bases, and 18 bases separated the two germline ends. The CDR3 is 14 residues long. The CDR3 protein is CAGDSGRRTDTQYF. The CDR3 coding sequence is TGTGCTGGGGACTCGGGGAGGAGGACAGATACGCAGTATTTT. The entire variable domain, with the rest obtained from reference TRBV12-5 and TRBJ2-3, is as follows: DARVTQTPRHKVTEMGQEVTMRCQPILGHNTVFWYRQTMMQGLELLAYFRNRAPLDDSGMPKDRFSAEMPDATLATLKIQPSEPRDSAVYFCAGDSGRRTDTQYFGPGTRLTVL.

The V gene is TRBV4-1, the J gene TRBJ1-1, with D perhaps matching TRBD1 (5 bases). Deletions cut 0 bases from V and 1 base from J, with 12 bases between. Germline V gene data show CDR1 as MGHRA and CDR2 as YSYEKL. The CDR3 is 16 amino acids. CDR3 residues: CASSQEAPGWNTEAFF. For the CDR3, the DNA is TGCGCCAGCAGCCAAGAAGCCCCAGGGTGGAACACTGAAGCTTTCTTT.

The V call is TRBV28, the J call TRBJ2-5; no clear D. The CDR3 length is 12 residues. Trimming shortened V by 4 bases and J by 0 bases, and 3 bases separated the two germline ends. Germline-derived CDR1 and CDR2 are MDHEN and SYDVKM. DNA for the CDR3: TGTGCCAGCAGTTGGTACCAAGAGACCCAGTACTTC. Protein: CASSWYQETQYF.

The CDR3 spells CASSEKQGSTPLHF. The CDR3 DNA sequence: TGTGCCAGCAGTGAAAAACAGGGATCCACACCCCTCCACTTT. The chain couples TRBV2 to TRBJ1-6; tentative D call: TRBD1 (6 bases). V gave up 2 bases and J gave up 11 bases, with 13 bases separating them. The CDR3 sequence is 14 residues long. Germline-derived CDR1 and CDR2 are SNHLY and FYNNEI.

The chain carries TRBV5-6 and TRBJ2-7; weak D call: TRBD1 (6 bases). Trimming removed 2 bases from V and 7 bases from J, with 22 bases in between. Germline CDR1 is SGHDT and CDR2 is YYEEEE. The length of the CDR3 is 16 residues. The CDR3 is CASSLYAGQGSFEQYF. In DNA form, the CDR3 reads TGTGCCAGCAGCTTATACGCCGGCCAGGGGAGTTTTGAGCAGTACTTC. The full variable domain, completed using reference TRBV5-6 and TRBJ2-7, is DAGVTQSPTHLIKTRGQQVTLRCSPKSGHDTVSWYQQALGQGPQFIFQYYEEEERQRGNFPDRFSGHQFPNYSSELNVNALLLGDSALYLCASSLYAGQGSFEQYFGPGTRLTVT.

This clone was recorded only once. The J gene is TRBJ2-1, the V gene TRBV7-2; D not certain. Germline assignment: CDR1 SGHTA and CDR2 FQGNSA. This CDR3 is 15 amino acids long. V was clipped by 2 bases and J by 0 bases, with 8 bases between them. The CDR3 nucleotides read TGTGCCAGCAGCTTATCGGCTAGCTCCTACAATGAGCAGTTCTTC. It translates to CASSLSASSYNEQFF. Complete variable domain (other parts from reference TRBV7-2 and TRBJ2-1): GAGVSQSPSNKVTEKGKDVELRCDPISGHTALYWYRQSLGQGLEFLIYFQGNSAPDKSGLPSDRFSAERTGGSVSTLTIQRTQQEDSAVYLCASSLSASSYNEQFFGPGTRLTVL.

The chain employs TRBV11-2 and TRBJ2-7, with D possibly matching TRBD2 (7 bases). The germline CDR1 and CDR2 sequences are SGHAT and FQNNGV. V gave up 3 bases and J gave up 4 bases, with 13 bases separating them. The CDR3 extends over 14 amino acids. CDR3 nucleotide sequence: TGTGCCAGCAGCTTTACCGGGGGGCCGTACGAGCAGTACTTC. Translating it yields CASSFTGGPYEQYF.

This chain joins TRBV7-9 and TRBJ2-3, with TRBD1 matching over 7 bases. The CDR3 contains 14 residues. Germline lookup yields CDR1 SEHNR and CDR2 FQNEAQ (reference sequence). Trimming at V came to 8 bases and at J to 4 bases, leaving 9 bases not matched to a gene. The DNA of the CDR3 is TGTGCCAGCGGGCCGGGACAGCTCGCAGATACGCAGTATTTT. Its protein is CASGPGQLADTQYF. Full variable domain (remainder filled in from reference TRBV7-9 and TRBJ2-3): DTGVSQNPRHKITKRGQNVTFRCDPISEHNRLYWYRQTLGQGPEFLTYFQNEAQLEKSRLLSDRFSAERPKGSFSTLEIQRTEQGDSAMYLCASGPGQLADTQYFGPGTRLTVL.

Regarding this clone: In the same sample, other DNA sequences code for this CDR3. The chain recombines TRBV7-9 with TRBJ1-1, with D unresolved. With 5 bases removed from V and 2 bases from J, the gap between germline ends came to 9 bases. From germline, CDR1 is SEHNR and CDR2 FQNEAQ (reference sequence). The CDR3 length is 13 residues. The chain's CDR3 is CASSEGANTEAFF. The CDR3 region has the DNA TGTGCCAGCAGCGAAGGCGCTAACACTGAAGCTTTCTTT. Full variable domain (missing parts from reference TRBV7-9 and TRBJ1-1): DTGVSQNPRHKITKRGQNVTFRCDPISEHNRLYWYRQTLGQGPEFLTYFQNEAQLEKSRLLSDRFSAERPKGSFSTLEIQRTEQGDSAMYLCASSEGANTEAFFGQGTRLTVV.

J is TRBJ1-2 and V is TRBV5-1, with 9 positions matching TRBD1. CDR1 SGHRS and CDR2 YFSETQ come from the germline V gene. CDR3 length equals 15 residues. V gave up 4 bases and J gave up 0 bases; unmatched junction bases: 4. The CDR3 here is CASSETGGSNYGYTF. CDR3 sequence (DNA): TGCGCCAGCAGCGAAACAGGGGGCTCTAACTATGGCTACACCTTC.

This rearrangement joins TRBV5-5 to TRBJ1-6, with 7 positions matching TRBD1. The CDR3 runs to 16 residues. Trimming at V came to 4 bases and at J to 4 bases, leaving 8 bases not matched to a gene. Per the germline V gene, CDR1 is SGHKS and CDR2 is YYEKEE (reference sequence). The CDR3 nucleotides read TGTGCCAGCAGCGATACAGGGGCGGGTTATAATTCACCCCTCCACTTT. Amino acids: CASSDTGAGYNSPLHF.

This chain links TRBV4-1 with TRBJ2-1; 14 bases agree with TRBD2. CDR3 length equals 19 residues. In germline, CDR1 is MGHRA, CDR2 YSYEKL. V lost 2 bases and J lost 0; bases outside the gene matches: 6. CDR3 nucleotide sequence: TGCGCCAGCAGCCAACGGACTAGCGGGAGGACCAGCTCCTACAATGAGCAGTTCTTC. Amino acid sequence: CASSQRTSGRTSSYNEQFF.

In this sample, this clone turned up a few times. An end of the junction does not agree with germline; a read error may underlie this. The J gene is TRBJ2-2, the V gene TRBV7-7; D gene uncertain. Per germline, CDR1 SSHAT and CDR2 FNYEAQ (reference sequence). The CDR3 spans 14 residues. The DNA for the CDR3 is TGTGCTAGCAGCTCAAACATGAACACCGGGGAGCTGTTTTTT. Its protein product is CASSSNMNTGELFF.

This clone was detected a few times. CDR3 amino acids: CASSEDRGSTEAFF. The CDR3 region has the DNA TGTGCCAGCAGTGAAGACAGGGGAAGCACTGAAGCTTTCTTT. The V call is TRBV6-5, the J call TRBJ1-1; 8 bases map to TRBD1. The CDR3 totals 14 residues. J was trimmed by 4 bases and V by 5 bases; bases with no gene match: 6. CDR1 and CDR2 (germline): MNHEY, SVGAGI.